The 21 T cell receptor beta chains presented below share a single source sample, sequenced in a study of blood T cells in healthy people across ages. A J-beta primer mix and a sample-barcoded 5' primer were used in a second PCR of roughly 6 to 12 cycles. Each CDR3 protein gets one entry after TCRdb re-called the 5' RACE reads with MiXCR. The table has 750,000 to 950,000 distinct CDR3 sequences, around 25% seen once. These sequences were also reported in another study, on T cells of mothers and their children.

The sequencing input was blood. These receptors all come from a boy younger than 18 in good health.

This rearrangement joins TRBV20-1 to TRBJ1-1; D unresolved. The V end was cut by 0 bases, the J end by 5 bases, with 7 bases between. CDR1 is DFQATT and CDR2 is SNEGSKA in the germline V gene (reference sequence). The CDR3 covers 12 residues. CDR3 amino acids: CSARDLGTEAFF. DNA of the CDR3: TGCAGTGCTAGAGACCTCGGGACTGAAGCTTTCTTT.

The chain links TRBV20-1 to TRBJ1-1, with a tentative D call TRBD1 (5 bases). V lost 4 bases and J 7 bases, leaving 19 bases between the germline ends. The CDR3 runs 14 residues. Germline V gene lookup returns CDR1 DFQATT and CDR2 SNEGSKA (reference sequence). CDR3 sequence: CSAKTLRGPYEAFF. In DNA, the CDR3 is TGCAGTGCTAAAACTTTGAGGGGACCCTATGAAGCTTTCTTT.

This clonotype turned up a few times. The chain carries TRBV9 and TRBJ2-3; the D gene is possibly TRBD2 (6 bases). Between the trimmed V and J ends, which lost 0 bases and 2 bases, there was a span of 16 bases. Germline V gives CDR1 SGDLS, CDR2 YYNGEE. The CDR3 has 17 amino acids. CDR3 nucleotides: TGTGCCAGCAGCGTAGAGAGGGCGGGGAAGTTCACAGATACGCAGTATTTT. The encoded protein is CASSVERAGKFTDTQYF.

This clonotype was seen repeatedly, ten times or more. The junction differs from germline at one of its ends, possibly a read error. CDR3 sequence reads: CASSSGTSPYEQYF. CDR3 nucleotides: TGTGCCAGCAGCTCCGGGACCTCACCCTACGAGCAGTACTTC. V and J are TRBV5-1 and TRBJ2-7, with D tentatively TRBD1 or TRBD2 (5 bases each). The CDR3 spans 14 residues. CDR1 is SGHRS and CDR2 is YFSETQ in the germline V gene.

This clonotype was detected only a few times. The rearrangement links TRBV20-1 to TRBJ2-5; possible D gene TRBD2, 6 bases. The germline CDR1 and CDR2 sequences are DFQATT and SNEGSKA (reference sequence). Trimming stripped 0 bases from V and 5 bases from J, with 16 bases between. The CDR3 has 15 residues. The CDR3 loop reads CSARDPVTSTETQYF. The CDR3 DNA follows: TGCAGTGCTAGAGATCCCGTCACTAGCACGGAGACCCAGTACTTC.

The rearrangement joins TRBV20-1 to TRBJ2-3; TRBD1 agrees at 10 bases. After removal of 1 base from V and 3 bases from J, the junction contained 4 bases not matched to a gene. CDR1 DFQATT and CDR2 SNEGSKA come from the germline V gene (reference sequence). The CDR3 consists of 15 residues. CDR3 protein: CSARAGTGETDTQYF. Written as DNA, the CDR3 is TGCAGTGCTAGAGCCGGGACAGGGGAGACAGATACGCAGTATTTT.

The genes are TRBV29-1 and TRBJ2-5, with 15 bases fitting TRBD2. Germline V gene sequence: CDR1 SQVTM, CDR2 ANQGSEA. The CDR3 covers 15 residues. V was pared by 7 bases and J by 4 bases, with 7 bases of the junction left unmatched. This CDR3 reads CSARTSGGAGETQYF. CDR3 coding DNA: TGCAGCGCCCGGACTAGCGGGGGGGCCGGAGAGACCCAGTACTTC.

There are a few counts of this clonotype. V gene TRBV7-2 combines with J gene TRBJ2-2; 9 positions agree with TRBD1. CDR3 length: 16 amino acids. With 1 base clipped from V and 6 bases from J, the junction kept 6 bases outside the gene matches. Germline loops: CDR1 SGHTA, CDR2 FQGNSA. The CDR3 DNA reads as TGTGCCAGCAGCTTAGGACAGGGGGGGCACGCCGGGGAGCTGTTTTTT. Its translation: CASSLGQGGHAGELFF.

The chain carries TRBV6-6 and TRBJ1-2; unclear D gene. With 6 bases removed from V and 5 bases from J, the gap between germline ends came to 16 bases. The CDR3 consists of 14 residues. Germline V gene data show CDR1 as MNHNY and CDR2 as SVGAGI (reference sequence). CDR3 sequence (DNA): TGTGCCAGCAGCCTCAGCTATCCTTCTTATGGCTACACCTTC. Translated, it gives CASSLSYPSYGYTF.

The V and J genes are TRBV20-1 and TRBJ2-1; D may match TRBD1 or TRBD2 (5 bases each). Germline V gene sequence: CDR1 DFQATT, CDR2 SNEGSKA (reference sequence). This CDR3 spans 15 amino acids. The V end lost 5 bases, the J end lost 2 bases, and 16 bases lay between the germline ends. The CDR3 coding sequence is TGCAGTGCTCCCCGGGTCGGGACGGCCTACAATGAGCAGTTCTTC. Its translation: CSAPRVGTAYNEQFF.

The sample holds a few counts of this clonotype. This sequence joins TRBV20-1 and TRBJ1-1, with TRBD1 as a possible D gene (6 bases). Germline CDR1 is DFQATT and CDR2 is SNEGSKA (reference sequence). The V end was cut by 4 bases, the J end by 5 bases, with 17 bases between. This CDR3 is 14 amino acids long. CDR3 loop: CSAKGGRGETEAFF. CDR3 DNA sequence: TGCAGTGCTAAGGGTGGCAGGGGAGAGACTGAAGCTTTCTTT.

The chain joins TRBV4-2 to TRBJ2-3; 10 bases match TRBD2. Trimming removed 7 bases from V and 6 bases from J; junction bases left unmatched: 22. The CDR3 covers 19 residues. Germline-derived CDR1 and CDR2 are LGHNA and YNFKEQ. The CDR3 is CASKLYAPSGGAIRDTQYF. The CDR3 region has the DNA TGTGCCAGCAAGCTCTATGCCCCCAGCGGGGGGGCCATTAGGGATACGCAGTATTTT.

J is TRBJ1-5 and V is TRBV7-8; tentative D call: TRBD1 (5 bases). V gave up 3 bases and J gave up 4 bases, with 22 bases separating them. Germline values: CDR1 SGHVS, CDR2 FQNEAQ. The CDR3 length is 18 residues. CDR3 nucleotides: TGTGCCAGCAGCTTCATTGGGGGGACTCTGGAGCAAAATCAGCCCCAGCATTTT. This encodes CASSFIGGTLEQNQPQHF. Supplemented by reference TRBV7-8 and TRBJ1-5, the full variable domain reads GAGVSQSPRYKVAKRGQDVALRCDPISGHVSLFWYQQALGQGPEFLTYFQNEAQLDKSGLPSDRFFAERPEGSVSTLKIQRTQQEDSAVYLCASSFIGGTLEQNQPQHFGDGTRLSIL.

This clonotype was seen only a few times. This chain joins TRBV5-1 and TRBJ2-1; perhaps TRBD1 as D (5 bases). Deletions cut 2 bases from V and 4 bases from J, with 16 bases between. The CDR3 covers 16 residues. Germline CDR1 SGHRS, CDR2 YFSETQ. The CDR3 loop reads CASSFEANRLYNEQFF. CDR3 coding DNA: TGCGCCAGCAGCTTCGAGGCTAACAGGCTATACAATGAGCAGTTCTTC.

CDR3 region: CASGLSTANQPQHF. The CDR3 DNA follows: TGTGCTAGTGGTTTGTCTACGGCCAACCAGCCCCAGCATTTT. The chain is built from TRBV12-5 and TRBJ1-5; no clear D. V lost 2 bases, J lost 7 bases, and 12 bases lay in between. The CDR3 is 14 amino acids. Germline CDR1 LGHNT, CDR2 FRNRAP. The full variable domain, its missing parts supplied by reference TRBV12-5 and TRBJ1-5, is DARVTQTPRHKVTEMGQEVTMRCQPILGHNTVFWYRQTMMQGLELLAYFRNRAPLDDSGMPKDRFSAEMPDATLATLKIQPSEPRDSAVYFCASGLSTANQPQHFGDGTRLSIL.

This clonotype has a handful of counts. This sequence joins TRBV10-1 and TRBJ2-5; no firm D call. The closer fit of TRBJ2-7 to the DNA end suggests the J call may be wrong. This CDR3 has 13 residues. Looked up from germline, CDR1 is WNHNN and CDR2 is SYGVQD (reference sequence). CDR3 residues: CASSEGIGYEQYF. The DNA of the CDR3 is TGCGCCAGCAGTGAGGGGATCGGGTACGAGCAGTACTTC.

About this clonotype itself: The germline gene is not matched at one end of the junction; a read error may be the cause. The chain uses TRBV2 and TRBJ2-2; a weak D match, TRBD2 (5 bases). Looked up from germline, CDR1 is SNHLY and CDR2 is FYNNEI. This CDR3 is built from 12 residues. Here the CDR3 DNA reads TGTGCCAGCAGGGAGAGGAGCACCGGGGAGCTGTTT. This codes for CASRERSTGELF.

The chain combines TRBV5-1 with TRBJ2-7, with 8 bases lining up with TRBD2. The end of the DNA fits TRBJ2-1 better, so the J call may be wrong. Germline CDR1 SGHRS, CDR2 YFSETQ. The CDR3 sequence is 15 residues long. CDR3 sequence (DNA): TGCGCCAGCAGCTTCTCCGGGACTAGCTACAATGAGCAGTTCTTC. Translating gives CASSFSGTSYNEQFF.

This clonotype was picked up a small number of times. This CDR3 is CASSLFSSYNSPLHF. In nucleotides, the CDR3 is TGTGCCAGCAGCTTATTCAGCTCCTATAATTCACCCCTCCACTTT. This chain links TRBV7-2 with TRBJ1-6; D is undetermined. Trimming left V 2 bases short and J 0 bases short, with 5 bases between. Germline CDR1 is SGHTA and CDR2 is FQGNSA. The CDR3 loop spans 15 amino acids. Full variable domain (outside the CDR3, taken from reference TRBV7-2 and TRBJ1-6): GAGVSQSPSNKVTEKGKDVELRCDPISGHTALYWYRQSLGQGLEFLIYFQGNSAPDKSGLPSDRFSAERTGGSVSTLTIQRTQQEDSAVYLCASSLFSSYNSPLHFGNGTRLTVT.

This clonotype was seen once. The V gene is TRBV5-1, the J gene TRBJ2-5; 13 bases agree with TRBD2. V lost 3 bases, J lost 11 bases, and 10 bases stayed unmatched. Germline V gives CDR1 SGHRS, CDR2 YFSETQ. This CDR3 has 15 amino acids. The CDR3 protein is CASSSRTSGSGEQYF. The CDR3, as DNA: TGCGCCAGCAGCTCCCGGACTAGCGGGAGTGGAGAGCAGTACTTC.

The chain recombines TRBV5-5 with TRBJ1-4; D remains ambiguous. The CDR3 runs 15 residues. V was shortened by 4 bases and J by 4 bases, with 14 bases between the two germline ends. Germline CDR1 SGHKS, CDR2 YYEKEE (reference sequence). The CDR3 DNA reads TGTGCCAGCAGCCCCGTTGTGGGGATTAATGAAAAACTGTTTTTT. It specifies CASSPVVGINEKLFF.